This T cell receptor (beta chain) derives from a study of T-cell memory formation after mild COVID-19. On the study more broadly: Largely, TCR clusters stayed within a single donor.

Each CDR3 protein is one row after TCRdb ran MiXCR on the 5' RACE reads. The data hold tens of thousands of distinct CDR3 sequences, with around 6.1% observed a single time. Germline V CDR1 and CDR2: MRHNA, SNTAGT. V shed 0 bases, J shed 2 bases, and the junction held 0 bases outside the gene matches. The CDR3 loop spans 16 amino acids. As regards this clonotype: Antigen unknown.

Whole-study results and caveats: Clones shrinking between day 15 and 85 showed a balanced CD4/CD8 split, and those that grew later tilted toward CD4+. Chiefly within CM and EM were the contracting CD4+ clones; CD8+ ones were within EMRA.

The chain combines TRBV6-4 with TRBJ2-6; 8 bases are a match to TRBD1. Sequencing was done on a sample of PBMCs or a T cell subset sorted from them (not recorded which). The clonotype comes from an adult who had mild COVID-19 (a few samples of this study predate the infection). Cell type and time point are not known. CDR3 DNA sequence: TGTGCCAGCAGTGACTCGACAGGGGCTGGGGCCAACGTCCTGACTTTC. It translates to CASSDSTGAGANVLTF.